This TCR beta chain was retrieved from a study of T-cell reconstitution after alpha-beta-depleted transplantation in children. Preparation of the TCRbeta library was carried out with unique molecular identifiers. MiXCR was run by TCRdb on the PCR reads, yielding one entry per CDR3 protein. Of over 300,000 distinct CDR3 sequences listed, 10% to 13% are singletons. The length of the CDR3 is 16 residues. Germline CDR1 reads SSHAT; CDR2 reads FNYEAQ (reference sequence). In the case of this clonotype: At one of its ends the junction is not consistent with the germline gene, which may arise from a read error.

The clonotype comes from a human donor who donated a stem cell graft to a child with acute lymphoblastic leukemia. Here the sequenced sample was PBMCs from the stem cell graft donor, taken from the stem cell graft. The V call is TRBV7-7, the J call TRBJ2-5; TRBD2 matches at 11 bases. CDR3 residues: CASSQLAGAFQETQYF. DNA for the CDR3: TGTGCTAGCAGCCAACTAGCGGGAGCGTTCCAAGAGACCCAGTACTTC.